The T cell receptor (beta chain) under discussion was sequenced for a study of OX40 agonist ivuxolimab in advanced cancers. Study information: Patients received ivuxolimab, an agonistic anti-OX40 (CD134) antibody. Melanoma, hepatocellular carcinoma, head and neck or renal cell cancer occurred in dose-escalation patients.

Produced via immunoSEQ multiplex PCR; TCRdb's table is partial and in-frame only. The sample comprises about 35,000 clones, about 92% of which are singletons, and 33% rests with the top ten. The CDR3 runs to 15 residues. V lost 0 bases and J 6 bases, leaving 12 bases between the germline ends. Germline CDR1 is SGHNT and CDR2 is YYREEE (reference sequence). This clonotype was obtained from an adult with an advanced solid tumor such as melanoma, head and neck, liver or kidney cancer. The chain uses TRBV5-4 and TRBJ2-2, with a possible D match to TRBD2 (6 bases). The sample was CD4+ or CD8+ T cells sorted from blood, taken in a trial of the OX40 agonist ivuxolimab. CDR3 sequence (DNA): TGTGCCAGCAGCTTGGTGGACTACCCTGCCGGGGAGCTGTTTTTT. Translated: CASSLVDYPAGELFF.